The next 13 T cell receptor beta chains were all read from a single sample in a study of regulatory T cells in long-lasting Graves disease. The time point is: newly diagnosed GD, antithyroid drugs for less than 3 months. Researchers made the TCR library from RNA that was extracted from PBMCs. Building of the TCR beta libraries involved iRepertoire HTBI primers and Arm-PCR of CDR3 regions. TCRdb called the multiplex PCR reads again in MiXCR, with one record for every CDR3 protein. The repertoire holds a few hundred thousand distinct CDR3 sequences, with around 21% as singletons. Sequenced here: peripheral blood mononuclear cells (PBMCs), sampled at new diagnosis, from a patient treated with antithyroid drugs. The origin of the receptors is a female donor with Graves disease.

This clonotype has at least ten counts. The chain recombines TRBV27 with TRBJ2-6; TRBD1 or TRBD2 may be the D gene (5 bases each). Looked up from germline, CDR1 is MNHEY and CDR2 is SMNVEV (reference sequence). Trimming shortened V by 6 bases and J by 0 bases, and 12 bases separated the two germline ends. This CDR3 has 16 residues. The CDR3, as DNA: TGTGCCAGCAGACCGGGACGGCTCTCTGGGGCCAACGTCCTGACTTTC. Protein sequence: CASRPGRLSGANVLTF. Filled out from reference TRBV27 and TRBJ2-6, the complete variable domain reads EAQVTQNPRYLITVTGKKLTVTCSQNMNHEYMSWYRQDPGLGLRQIYYSMNVEVTDKGDVPEGYKVSRKEKRNFPLILESPSPNQTSLYFCASRPGRLSGANVLTFGAGSRLTVL.

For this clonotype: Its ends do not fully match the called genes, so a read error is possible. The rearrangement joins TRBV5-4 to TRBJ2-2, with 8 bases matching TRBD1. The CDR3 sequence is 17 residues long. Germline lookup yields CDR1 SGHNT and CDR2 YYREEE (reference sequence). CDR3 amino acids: CASSPDGTGVNTGEPFF. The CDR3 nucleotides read TGTGCCAGCAGCCCGGATGGGACAGGAGTAAACACCGGGGAGCCGTTTTTT. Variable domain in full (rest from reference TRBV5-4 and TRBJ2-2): ETGVTQSPTHLIKTRGQQVTLRCSSQSGHNTVSWYQQALGQGPQFIFQYYREEENGRGNFPPRFSGLQFPNYSSELNVNALELDDSALYLCASSPDGTGVNTGEPFFGEGSRLTVL.

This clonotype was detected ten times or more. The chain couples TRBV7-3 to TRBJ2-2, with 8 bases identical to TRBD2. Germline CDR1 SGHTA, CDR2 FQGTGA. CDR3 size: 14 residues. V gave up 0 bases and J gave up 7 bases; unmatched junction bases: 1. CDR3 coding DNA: TGTGCCAGCAGCTTAACGAGCGGGGGCGGGGAGCTGTTTTTT. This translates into CASSLTSGGGELFF.

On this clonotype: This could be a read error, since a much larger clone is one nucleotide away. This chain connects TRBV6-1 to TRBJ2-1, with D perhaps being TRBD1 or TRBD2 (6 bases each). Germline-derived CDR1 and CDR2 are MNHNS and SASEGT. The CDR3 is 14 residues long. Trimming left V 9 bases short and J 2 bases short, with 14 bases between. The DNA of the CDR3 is TGTGCCAGTAGGAGGGGGTTAACCTACAATGAGCAGTTCTTC. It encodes CASRRGLTYNEQFF.

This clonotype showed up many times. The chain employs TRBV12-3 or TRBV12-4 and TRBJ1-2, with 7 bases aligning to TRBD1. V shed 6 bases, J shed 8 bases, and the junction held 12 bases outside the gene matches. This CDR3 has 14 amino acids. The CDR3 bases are TGTGCCAGCAGCCAAGGACAGGCATCACTAGGCTACACCTTC. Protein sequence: CASSQGQASLGYTF.

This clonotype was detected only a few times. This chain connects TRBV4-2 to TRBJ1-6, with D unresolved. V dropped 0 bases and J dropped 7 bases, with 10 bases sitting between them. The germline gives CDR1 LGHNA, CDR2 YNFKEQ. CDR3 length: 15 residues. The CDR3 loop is CASSQDVAANSPLHF. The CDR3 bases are TGTGCCAGCAGCCAAGATGTGGCAGCGAATTCACCCCTCCACTTT.

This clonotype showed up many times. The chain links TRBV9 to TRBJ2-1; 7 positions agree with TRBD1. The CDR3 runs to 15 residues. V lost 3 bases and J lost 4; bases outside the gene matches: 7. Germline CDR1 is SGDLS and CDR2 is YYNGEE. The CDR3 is CASSGQGEGYNEQFF. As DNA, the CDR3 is TGTGCCAGCAGCGGACAGGGCGAAGGATACAATGAGCAGTTCTTC. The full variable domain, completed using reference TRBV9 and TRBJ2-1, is DSGVTQTPKHLITATGQRVTLRCSPRSGDLSVYWYQQSLDQGLQFLIQYYNGEERAKGNILERFSAQQFPDLHSELNLSSLELGDSALYFCASSGQGEGYNEQFFGPGTRLTVL.

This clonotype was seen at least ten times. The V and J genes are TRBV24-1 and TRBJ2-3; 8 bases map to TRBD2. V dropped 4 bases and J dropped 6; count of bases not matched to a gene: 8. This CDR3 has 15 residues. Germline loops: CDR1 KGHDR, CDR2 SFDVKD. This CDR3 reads CATSDPSGSKDTQYF. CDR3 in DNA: TGTGCCACCAGTGACCCAAGCGGGAGCAAGGATACGCAGTATTTT.

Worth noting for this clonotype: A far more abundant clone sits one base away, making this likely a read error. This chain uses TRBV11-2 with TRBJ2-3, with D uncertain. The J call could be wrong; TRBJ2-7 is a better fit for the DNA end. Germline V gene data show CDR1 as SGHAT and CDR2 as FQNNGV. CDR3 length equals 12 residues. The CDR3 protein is CASMGADYEQYF. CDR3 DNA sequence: TGTGCCAGCATGGGTGCAGACTACGAGCAGTACTTC.

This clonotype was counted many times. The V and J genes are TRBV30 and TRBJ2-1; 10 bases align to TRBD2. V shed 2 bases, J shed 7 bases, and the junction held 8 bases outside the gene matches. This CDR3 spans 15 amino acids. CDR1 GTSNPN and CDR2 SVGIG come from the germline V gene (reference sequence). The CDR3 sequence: CAWSPSSGRGNEQFF. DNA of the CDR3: TGTGCCTGGAGTCCTTCTAGCGGGAGAGGGAATGAGCAGTTCTTC.

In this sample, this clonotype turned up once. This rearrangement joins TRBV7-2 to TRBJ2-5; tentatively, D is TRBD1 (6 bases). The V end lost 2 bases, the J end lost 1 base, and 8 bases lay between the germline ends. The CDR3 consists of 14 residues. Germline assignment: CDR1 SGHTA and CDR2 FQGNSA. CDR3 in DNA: TGTGCCAGCAGCTTACTGGGGGCCCAAGAGACCCAGTACTTC. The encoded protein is CASSLLGAQETQYF.

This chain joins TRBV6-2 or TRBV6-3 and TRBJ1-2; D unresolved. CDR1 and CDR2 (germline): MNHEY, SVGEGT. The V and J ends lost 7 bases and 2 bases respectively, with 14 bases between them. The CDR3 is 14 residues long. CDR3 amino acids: CASTPVQINYGYTF. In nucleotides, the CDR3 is TGTGCCAGCACCCCGGTACAAATAAACTATGGCTACACCTTC.

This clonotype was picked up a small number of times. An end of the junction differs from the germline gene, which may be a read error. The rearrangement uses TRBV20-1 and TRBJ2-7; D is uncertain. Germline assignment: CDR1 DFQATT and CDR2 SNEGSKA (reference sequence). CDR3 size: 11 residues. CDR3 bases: TGCAGTGCTAGCCTGGATTACGGGCAGTACTTC. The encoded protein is CSASLDYGQYF.